The 18 T cell receptor beta chains below all came from one sample that was sequenced in a study of T cells in Graves' hyperthyroidism and ophthalmopathy. The source material, RNA transcripts, was used to amplify TCR beta CDR3 regions. HTBI primers were the set used in a first-round RT-PCR of the TCR CDR3. TCRdb processed the multiplex PCR reads anew with MiXCR; each CDR3 protein has one entry. Seen here are hundreds of thousands of distinct CDR3 sequences, 20% to 25% observed once, and the top ten hold under 35%. The sequencing sample was made of blood. These receptors were collected from a man aged 25 to 40 with Graves' ophthalmopathy.

This clonotype has a handful of counts. This chain joins TRBV11-2 and TRBJ1-2, with D perhaps TRBD1 (5 bases). This CDR3 region has 14 residues. Germline CDR1 and CDR2: SGHAT and FQNNGV. Trimming pared 5 bases from V and 5 bases from J, leaving 15 bases between. The CDR3 sequence: CASSPSRGEYGYTF. CDR3 nucleotide sequence: TGTGCCAGCAGCCCGTCCCGGGGGGAGTATGGCTACACCTTC.

This clonotype has at least ten counts. The rearrangement uses TRBV2 and TRBJ2-3; 9 nucleotides agree with TRBD2. V lost 8 bases, J lost 3 bases, and 9 bases stayed unmatched. CDR1 and CDR2 from the germline V gene are SNHLY and FYNNEI. The CDR3 is made up of 15 amino acids. CDR3 sequence (DNA): TGTGCCAGCCAAGCGCCTAGCGGGAATACAGATACGCAGTATTTT. Its protein product is CASQAPSGNTDTQYF.

This clonotype was seen more than once but under ten times. This rearrangement joins TRBV20-1 to TRBJ1-2, with 10 bases that match TRBD1. Germline V lookup: CDR1 DFQATT, CDR2 SNEGSKA (reference sequence). This CDR3 is 13 amino acids long. The CDR3 sequence is CSVTGGPDSGYTF. The CDR3 DNA is TGCAGCGTGACAGGGGGCCCTGACTCCGGCTACACCTTC.

This clonotype was seen ten or more times. The DNA for the CDR3 is TGTGCCAGCAGGGCACACCTTCTAGATACGCAGTATTTT. Encoded protein: CASRAHLLDTQYF. The chain recombines TRBV2 with TRBJ2-3; D gene ambiguous. The CDR3 has 13 amino acids. V was trimmed by 6 bases and J by 5 bases, leaving 12 bases between them. Germline values: CDR1 SNHLY, CDR2 FYNNEI.

This clonotype occurred a few times. V gene TRBV12-3 or TRBV12-4 combines with J gene TRBJ1-2; 7 bases map to TRBD1. V was pared by 6 bases and J by 0 bases, with 7 bases of the junction left unmatched. The CDR3 runs 15 residues. CDR3 sequence (DNA): TGTGCCAGCAGCCTCCAGGACAGGCCTAACTATGGCTACACCTTC. It codes for CASSLQDRPNYGYTF.

This clonotype was observed a few times. The chain employs TRBV4-1 and TRBJ2-4, with D tentatively TRBD1 (6 bases). Germline loops: CDR1 MGHRA, CDR2 YSYEKL. The ends were cut back, 4 bases at V and 0 bases at J, with 16 bases in the middle. This CDR3 is built from 17 residues. The CDR3 reads CASSRPGQRLAKNIQYF. CDR3 sequence (DNA): TGCGCCAGCAGCCGGCCAGGACAGCGTTTAGCCAAAAACATTCAGTACTTC.

This rearrangement joins TRBV20-1 to TRBJ1-2; no firm D call. This CDR3 region has 13 residues. V was clipped by 5 bases and J by 6 bases, with 16 bases between them. CDR1 is DFQATT and CDR2 is SNEGSKA in the germline V gene (reference sequence). This CDR3 reads CSAPLAQADGYTF. CDR3 coding DNA: TGCAGTGCTCCACTTGCCCAAGCGGATGGCTACACCTTC.

This clonotype was detected a few times. J is TRBJ2-5 and V is TRBV18; D unresolved. The germline V gene encodes CDR1 KGHSH and CDR2 LQKENI. V was shortened by 1 base and J by 1 base, with 10 bases between the two germline ends. The CDR3 is made up of 15 amino acids. The CDR3 loop is CASSPHKNTQETQYF. CDR3 bases: TGTGCCAGCTCACCACACAAGAATACCCAAGAGACCCAGTACTTC.

For this clonotype: With a much larger clone just one base away, this may be a read error. The CDR3 DNA sequence: TGTGCCACCAGCAAGAGCGGGAGCTCCTACAAGCAGTACTTC. Residues: CATSKSGSSYKQYF. The chain recombines TRBV15 with TRBJ2-7, with 8 positions matching TRBD2. This CDR3 comprises 14 residues. Germline V gene lookup returns CDR1 LNHNV and CDR2 YYDKDF (reference sequence).

The chain is built from TRBV11-2 and TRBJ2-7; 7 nucleotides line up with TRBD1. The trim removed 4 bases at V and 7 bases at J, leaving 4 bases unmatched. CDR3 length: 12 residues. Germline CDR1 reads SGHAT; CDR2 reads FQNNGV. The CDR3 DNA sequence: TGTGCCAGCAGCTACGGACAGGTAGAGCAGTACTTC. This encodes CASSYGQVEQYF.

This clonotype was picked up one time. V is TRBV6-2 or TRBV6-3 and J is TRBJ2-1; 8 bases are a match to TRBD1. The V segment lost 6 bases and the J segment 3 bases; nucleotides outside the gene matches: 10. Germline V gene sequence: CDR1 MNHEY, CDR2 SVGEGT. There are 16 residues in the CDR3. CDR3 sequence reads: CASRVSGTGVYNEQFF. CDR3 DNA sequence: TGTGCCAGCAGGGTGTCCGGGACAGGCGTCTACAATGAGCAGTTCTTC.

The CDR3 coding sequence is TGTGCCACGGACAGGGGTGGCCACGAGCAGTACTTC. Translating gives CATDRGGHEQYF. V is TRBV19 and J is TRBJ2-7, with 9 bases lining up with TRBD1. Germline V gives CDR1 LNHDA, CDR2 SQIVND (reference sequence). V dropped 10 bases and J dropped 5; count of bases not matched to a gene: 6. The CDR3 runs 12 residues.

With respect to this clonotype: This could be a read error, since a much larger clone is one nucleotide away. The chain has TRBV7-9 and TRBJ1-5; D call uncertain. The CDR3 covers 13 residues. The V and J ends lost 7 bases and 0 bases respectively, with 7 bases between them. The V gene's germline CDR1 is SEHNR and CDR2 FQNEAQ (reference sequence). CDR3 coding DNA: TGTGCCAGCAATTACAGTAGCAATCAGCCCCAGCATTTT. Translation gives CASNYSSNQPQHF.

Many counts were recorded for this clonotype. The chain links TRBV28 to TRBJ2-7; D is undetermined. This CDR3 is built from 11 residues. Germline assignment: CDR1 MDHEN and CDR2 SYDVKM. Between the trimmed V and J ends, which lost 3 bases and 6 bases, there was a span of 6 bases. Here the CDR3 DNA reads TGTGCCAGCAGTTTTACTCTCGAGCAGTACTTC. Its protein is CASSFTLEQYF.

The rearrangement uses TRBV24-1 and TRBJ2-3; tentatively, D is TRBD2 (6 bases). This CDR3 spans 15 amino acids. Germline lookup yields CDR1 KGHDR and CDR2 SFDVKD. V was pared by 7 bases and J by 5 bases, with 18 bases between. This CDR3 is CATSRTPGAGDTQYF. CDR3 DNA sequence: TGTGCCACCAGCAGAACCCCCGGAGCGGGAGATACGCAGTATTTT.

In this sample, this clonotype turned up a few times. V and J are TRBV5-1 and TRBJ2-5, with D uncertain. The CDR3 loop spans 15 amino acids. CDR1 and CDR2 (germline): SGHRS, YFSETQ. V shed 1 base and J shed 5 bases, with 15 bases lying between them. As DNA, the CDR3 is TGCGCCAGCAGCTTGTGGCCCGCTTCGGAGGAGACCCAGTACTTC. Amino acids: CASSLWPASEETQYF.

V usage is TRBV27 and J usage is TRBJ1-2, with a possible D match to TRBD1 (6 bases). Trimming pared 2 bases from V and 6 bases from J, leaving 19 bases between. Looked up from germline, CDR1 is MNHEY and CDR2 is SMNVEV (reference sequence). The CDR3 spans 16 residues. In DNA, the CDR3 is TGTGCCAGCAGTTTAGTTTTCGGGGGGGGGCGCGATGGCTACACCTTC. This codes for CASSLVFGGGRDGYTF.

The rearrangement joins TRBV7-9 to TRBJ1-4; TRBD1 agrees at 10 bases. The junction had 6 bases not matched to a gene; V was cut back by 3 bases and J by 5 bases. CDR3 length: 16 amino acids. Germline V gives CDR1 SEHNR, CDR2 FQNEAQ (reference sequence). CDR3 sequence reads: CASSLRTGGGNEKLFF. CDR3 nucleotide sequence: TGTGCCAGCAGCTTGAGGACAGGGGGGGGAAATGAAAAACTGTTTTTT.